What follows describes a single T cell receptor beta chain. This clone was seen only a few times. Its antigen is not yet known. No per-base quality is available; no much larger clone lies one base away. The library was generated by the immunoSEQ multiplex PCR assay. For the multiplex PCR, a mixture combining 60 forward primers for TCR Vbeta segments and 13 reverse primers for TCR Jbeta segments was used. A multiplex PCR assay on genomic DNA amplified the CDR3 region of rearranged TCR beta genes. The Illumina HiSeq System was used to sequence the amplified TCR beta libraries as 87-base-pair reads. Turning to the authors' computational methods: In a later analysis, about 80 million unique TCR beta chains were counted across the 690 or so repertoires, and about 9.9 million of these chains were shared by at least two donors. To remove PCR and sequencing errors, raw reads were error-corrected and collapsed into unique sequences using a nearest-neighbor algorithm that merged closely related sequences. V, D and J gene segments were assigned by aligning CDR3 sequences to IMGT reference sequences. Each retained sequence needed at least a six-nucleotide match to both a V gene segment and a J gene segment. A rearrangement was called productive if the CDR3 had no stop codons and remained in frame with V and J, and every other rearrangement was called non-productive. Following IMGT convention, CDR3 was defined as the stretch from the second conserved V-encoded cysteine to the conserved J-encoded phenylalanine. The earlier analysis of about 570 of the donors excluded any sequence lacking an unambiguous match to a single V gene segment. An earlier analysis of some 610 of the donors called V segments functional above 56.7% productive rearrangements and segregating when the between-donor standard deviation exceeded 5%. A statistical classification framework was built for diagnosing cytomegalovirus status from the catalog of TCR beta chain sequences. A later analysis assigned V and J genes by comparing TCR nucleotide sequences with IMGT/GENE-DB human TR gene sequences. In a later analysis, CDR3 sequences and most-parsimonious VDJ recombination scenarios were assigned using the TCRdist pipeline. In a later analysis, each TCR beta chain was defined by its CDR3 amino acid sequence together with its V-gene family, and reads lacking a unique V-gene family were excluded. To address suspected cross-contamination and a sequencing artifact, a later analysis removed 592 highly shared, low-generation-probability nucleotide sequences. In a later analysis, a clonal expansion index was calculated for each public chain from normalized within-repertoire ranks of inferred template counts. Generation probabilities in a later analysis came from a VDJ recombination model fitted to out-of-frame rearrangements, and those results were checked against IGoR. A later analysis scored TCR-TCR, TCR-HLA and TCR-CMV co-occurrence with hypergeometric tests, applying a repertoire-size bias correction to TCR pairs. In a later analysis, false discovery rates were estimated by permuting HLA or CMV assignments 20 times. In a later analysis, co-occurring TCRs were grouped with DBSCAN, and TCRdist sequence similarity was added when clustering was performed within HLA-allele-positive subsets. For co-occurrence clustering, repertoires with fewer than 30,000 or more than 120,000 public chains were excluded, along with five repertoires with anomalous nucleotide sharing. This is the immuneACCESS table as TCRdb keeps it, with only in-frame sequences that have V and J called. A part of the clones is gone; compared with another copy, unresolved V genes explain less than half, and the rest is unexplained. D and trimming were read from the DNA, whereas the V and J calls and clone size are those reported in that table. The sample table holds approximately 140,000 clones, of which around three quarters were seen once. The ten largest clonotypes hold 2.5% to 3.5% of the sample.

These data belong to a study of cytomegalovirus exposure and HLA in healthy donors (dated by TCRdb to between 2016 and 2019). Concerning the study at large: According to an earlier analysis of a few hundred of the donors, 200 million or so T cells yielded 90 million to 130 million unique TCR beta sequences and about 300 Gb of sequence data. Using immunosequencing, the study profiled T cell repertoires from 666 subjects and related those repertoires to cytomegalovirus serostatus. Donor age, sex, ethnicity and CMV serostatus were compiled together with the repertoire data. The number of donors typed differed by locus, with 629-630 for A, B, C, DRB1 and DQB1, roughly 520 for DQA1, about 610 for DPA1, and some 440 for DPB1. An earlier analysis of fewer than 700 of the donors applied high-throughput TCR beta sequencing to assess whether each TCR beta V gene segment acted as functional or pseudogenic. A later analysis re-examined previously published TCR beta repertoires from 600 to 700 donors and added high-resolution HLA genotyping to investigate patterns of TCR occurrence. Roughly 5 DR-DQ haplotypes were handled as single units for association and clustering, since linkage in the cohort was strong. Every discovery cohort repertoire had been produced on one sequencing platform. The study was designed to test whether signatures of past pathogen exposure could be identified by cataloging public T cell receptors. Of the approximately 400 genotyped donors, approximately 83% fell in the genetic ancestry cluster associated with self-reported Caucasian donors. HLA typing covered class I and class II loci at four-digit resolution. Rather than using new phenotypic data, the later analysis identified candidate immune exposures from TCR beta sequences and from how often those sequences occurred across donors. Among about 400 genotyped donors of the cohort, an average of about 220,000 unique TCR beta nucleotide sequences was sequenced per donor, of which approximately 19% were non-productive. A separate validation cohort of approximately 130 different subjects was used in addition to the roughly 620-subject first cohort. A later genetic analysis used genome-wide SNP genotypes for about 55% of the 666 donors, treating that subset as a discovery cohort. Roughly 310 gigabases of sequencing data and approximately 85 million unique TCR sequences were included in an early release covering about 620 HLA-typed donors. High-throughput TCR immunosequencing, statistical association of individual TCRs with disease status, and machine learning were combined to predict cytomegalovirus infection status.

In total, 666 healthy bone marrow donors made up the cohort. At the time of sampling, all cohort members were nominally healthy, though unrecorded immune exposures were likely present. The donor tested CMV seropositive and was one of the 289 seropositive cohort members. A peripheral blood sample was provided by each donor, and peripheral blood mononuclear cells were used for TCR beta sequencing. The Qiagen DNeasy Blood Extraction Kit was used to extract genomic DNA from the blood cell samples. The research as a whole found: Because the 87-base-pair reads could not distinguish some IMGT-functional V segments, including TRBV6-2 and TRBV6-3, those segments were excluded. In a later genetic analysis, fewer N-insertions in productive TCRs were reported among donors in an Asian-associated ancestry cluster than the 666-donor mean. A later analysis found that HLA-associated TCR beta chains were more clonally expanded and had lower generation probabilities than equally common non-associated chains. Correlated functional status among segregating V segments might be attributable to linkage disequilibrium, but an unknown experimental factor could not be ruled out. For the cohort, immune exposure information was limited to CMV serostatus. A later analysis found that TCR association rates varied across HLA loci, with DRB1 alleles showing the most associated TCRs and HLA-C alleles the fewest. Presence/absence analyses assumed roughly uniform sequencing depth across donors, an assumption that may not hold. The classifier was reported to diagnose cytomegalovirus status with high specificity and sensitivity in both the original cohort and the validation cohort. According to a later analysis, parvovirus B19, influenza, CMV and Epstein-Barr virus appeared linked to several top co-occurrence clusters. When HLA alleles, especially DR and DQ, strongly co-occurred, attributing TCR associations to individual alleles was difficult. Because counts were too low, roughly 16 rarely observed V segments, including chromosome 9 orphons, were left out of the earlier analysis of approximately 500 of the donors. Most TCR sequences were observed very rarely across donors, whereas some public TCRs were present in many individuals. Most CMV-associated TCR beta chains appeared to be HLA-restricted in a later analysis, and the HLA associations seemed to be driven largely by CMV exposure. In this cohort, only TCR beta chains were sequenced, and detectable features were limited by the absence of alpha or paired-chain data. A few of the identified cytomegalovirus-associated TCR beta chains were confirmed in vitro to be specific for cytomegalovirus antigens. At a false discovery rate of 0.05, a later analysis linked around 17,000 TCR beta sequences to specific HLA alleles. A total of some 180 TCR beta chains were listed by the study as associated with cytomegalovirus. Because HLA typing was unavailable for some donors at each locus, only the typed subset was used in association tests. The authors suggested that the approach could potentially be generalized to other disease states and immunological phenotypes. V-gene and J-gene trimming of TCR beta chains was associated with a missense DCLRE1C variant in a later genetic analysis, and the association was replicated in an independent cohort. In an earlier analysis of around 500 of the donors, most TCR beta V segments appeared in productive rearrangements about 87% or about 30% of the time, broadly matching IMGT annotations. The sequencing pipeline was judged likely to have produced a cluster of highly shared sequence variants as a technical artifact. A further reported finding was that TCR beta sequences accurately predicted the HLA-A and HLA-B alleles for most subjects in the first cohort.

The CDR3 holds 14 amino acids from the cysteine to the phenylalanine. CDR3 DNA is the only sequence kept; it has 42 bases, read in frame from the first base. The trim is 2 bases for V and 6 bases for J, with a gap of 13 bases between the germline ends. The germline V gene (reference sequence) specifies MNHNY as CDR1 and SVGAGI as CDR2. The sequence derives from a man aged 35 to 55 in good health and CMV-seropositive. Sequencing input: PBMCs. The chain couples TRBV6-6 to TRBJ1-1; a confident D gene designation cannot be given. CDR3 sequence: CASSYPRLRPEAFF. The nucleotides read TGTGCCAGCAGTTACCCCAGGTTGAGACCTGAAGCTTTCTTT.